This TCR beta chain was profiled in a study of graft-versus-host responses after intestinal transplantation. General observations from the study: Clonal ratios of graft-versus-host to host-versus-graft in allografts were high for patients exhibiting graft-donor T cell macrochimerism.

Comment on this clone: The antigen is undetermined.

Using immunoSEQ multiplex PCR, the repertoire was profiled, and TCRdb retains in-frame clones only, with some absent. The sample contains roughly 80,000 clones, roughly 90% of which appear only once. V dropped 3 bases and J dropped 7 bases, with 13 bases sitting between them. Germline assignment: CDR1 MGHRA and CDR2 YSYEKL. CDR3 size: 14 residues. The sequenced sample was PBMCs, obtained 98 days after intestinal transplantation. The rearrangement uses TRBV4-1 and TRBJ1-5; no definite D call. The TCR originated in a human patient who received an intestinal transplant, so some T cells may come from the graft donor. The CDR3 DNA reads TGCGCCAGCAGCCACTGGCAGAGCGGACAGCCCCAGCATTTT. Protein: CASSHWQSGQPQHF.